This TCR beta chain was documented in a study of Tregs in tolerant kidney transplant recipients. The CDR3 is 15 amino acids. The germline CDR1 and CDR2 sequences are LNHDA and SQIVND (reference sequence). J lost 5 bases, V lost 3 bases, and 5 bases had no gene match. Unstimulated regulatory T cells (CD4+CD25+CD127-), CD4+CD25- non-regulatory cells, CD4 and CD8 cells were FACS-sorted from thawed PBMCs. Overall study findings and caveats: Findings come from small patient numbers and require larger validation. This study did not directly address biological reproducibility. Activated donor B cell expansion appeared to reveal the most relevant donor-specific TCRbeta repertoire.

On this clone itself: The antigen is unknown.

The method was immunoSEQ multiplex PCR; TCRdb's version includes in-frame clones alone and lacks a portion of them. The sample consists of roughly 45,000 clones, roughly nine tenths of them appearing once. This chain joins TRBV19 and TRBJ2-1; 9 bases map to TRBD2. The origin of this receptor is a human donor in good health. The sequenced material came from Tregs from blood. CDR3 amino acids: CASSIALAGHNEQFF. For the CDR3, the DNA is TGTGCCAGTAGTATCGCGCTAGCGGGACACAATGAGCAGTTCTTC.